This TCR beta chain emerged from a study of T cell repertoires in cytomegalovirus infection. Study as a whole: From public TCR beta signatures came an indication of both CMV infection and matching HLA type. Whole-study results and caveats: CMV-specific HLA-C-restricted TCR beta clonotypes dominated the ex vivo response. Public TCR beta family frequency separated CMV-and-HLA carriers, including in an independent cohort.

Concerning this clonotype itself: The antigen remains unidentified.

TCRdb analysed the reads with MiXCR anew, one entry per CDR3 protein. The data hold about 490,000 distinct CDR3 sequences, with about 11% observed a single time. The specimen was PBMCs. The source is a human donor in good health (CMV status not recorded). Some clones in this sample may be carry-over from other donors' samples.

The CDR3 region is CSAHHPVTYEQYF. The CDR3 DNA sequence: TGCAGTGCGCATCACCCGGTAACCTACGAGCAGTACTTC. The V and J genes are TRBV20-1 and TRBJ2-7; D uncertain. This CDR3 has 13 residues. Germline V gene sequence: CDR1 DFQATT, CDR2 SNEGSKA (reference sequence). V was pared by 6 bases and J by 2 bases, with 14 bases between.